Listed here are 14 T cell receptor beta chains from one sample, sequenced in a study of T-cell memory formation after mild COVID-19. TCRdb reprocessed the 5' RACE reads via MiXCR and lists one record per CDR3 protein. The sample holds approximately 410,000 distinct CDR3 sequences; 23% are singletons and the top ten take around 13%. The material sequenced was PBMCs or a T cell subset sorted from them (not recorded which). These receptors were taken from an adult woman who had mild COVID-19 (a few samples of this study predate the infection). Cell type and time point are not known.

The sample holds many counts of this clonotype. The gene calls are TRBV6-5 and TRBJ1-5, with TRBD1 as a possible D gene (6 bases). Germline V gene data show CDR1 as MNHEY and CDR2 as SVGAGI. The CDR3 length is 16 residues. Trimming cost V 5 bases and J 6 bases, with 20 bases left between them. The CDR3 DNA sequence: TGTGCCAGCAGTGTACGGAGGGGGGGAGGGGGTCAGCCCCAGCATTTT. It is translated as CASSVRRGGGGQPQHF.

The V gene is TRBV19, the J gene TRBJ2-5, with D perhaps matching TRBD1 (6 bases). This CDR3 is built from 14 residues. CDR1 and CDR2 from the germline V gene are LNHDA and SQIVND (reference sequence). Trimming stripped 3 bases from V and 1 base from J, with 9 bases between. CDR3 sequence reads: CASSMGHLQETQYF. CDR3 sequence (DNA): TGTGCCAGTAGTATGGGACACCTCCAAGAGACCCAGTACTTC.

The genes are TRBV6-5 and TRBJ2-7; 8 nucleotides line up with TRBD2. Germline CDR1 and CDR2: MNHEY and SVGAGI. The V gene end was trimmed by 0 bases and the J gene end by 0 bases; junction bases not matched to a gene: 4. This CDR3 is 16 amino acids long. CDR3 sequence (DNA): TGTGCCAGCAGTTACTCACCAGCGGGAGACTCCTACGAGCAGTACTTC. It specifies CASSYSPAGDSYEQYF.

This clonotype was seen only a few times. The genes are TRBV5-1 and TRBJ2-2, with D unclear. The germline V gene encodes CDR1 SGHRS and CDR2 YFSETQ. The CDR3 loop spans 14 amino acids. V dropped 1 base and J dropped 5 bases, with 9 bases sitting between them. As DNA, the CDR3 is TGCGCCAGCAGCTTGCCCGGAAATACCGGGGAGCTGTTTTTT. This gives the protein CASSLPGNTGELFF.

This clonotype was picked up a small number of times. The rearrangement uses TRBV19 and TRBJ2-1, with 13 bases lining up with TRBD2. The junction had 15 bases not matched to a gene; V was cut back by 6 bases and J by 4 bases. CDR3 length: 19 amino acids. CDR1 is LNHDA and CDR2 is SQIVND in the germline V gene (reference sequence). The CDR3 region has the DNA TGTGCCAGTAGCGGACTAGCGGGAGACAACCCTGGGTTTTACAATGAGCAGTTCTTC. Protein product: CASSGLAGDNPGFYNEQFF.

This clonotype turned up a few times. The chain joins TRBV30 to TRBJ1-6; 8 bases map to TRBD1. The CDR3 sequence is 15 residues long. V lost 0 bases to trimming and J lost 6 bases; unmatched junction nucleotides: 4. Germline CDR1 GTSNPN, CDR2 SVGIG (reference sequence). The CDR3 DNA follows: TGTGCCTGGAGTGTGAGAGACAGGGGTAATTCACCCCTCCACTTT. It codes for CAWSVRDRGNSPLHF.

V gene TRBV7-2 combines with J gene TRBJ2-1; possible D gene TRBD1, 5 bases. The CDR3 has 17 amino acids. V lost 4 bases and J lost 4, with 20 bases in between. Germline V CDR1 and CDR2: SGHTA, FQGNSA. CDR3 sequence reads: CASSSPLSVGPYNEQFF. CDR3 DNA: TGTGCCAGCAGCTCCCCCCTTAGTGTGGGGCCGTACAATGAGCAGTTCTTC.

This clonotype appeared many times. The V and J genes are TRBV29-1 and TRBJ2-5; the D gene is possibly TRBD1 (6 bases). The CDR3 covers 15 residues. Germline CDR1 and CDR2: SQVTM and ANQGSEA. V lost 0 bases to trimming and J lost 6 bases, with 17 bases between them. The chain's CDR3 is CSVEDPLQGPKTQYF. Here the CDR3 DNA reads TGCAGCGTTGAAGATCCGCTACAGGGTCCGAAGACCCAGTACTTC.

This clonotype was recorded only once. The rearrangement links TRBV27 to TRBJ1-1, with 7 bases fitting TRBD1. The V gene's germline CDR1 is MNHEY and CDR2 SMNVEV (reference sequence). The ends lost 2 bases at V and 1 base at J; junction bases unmatched: 4. This CDR3 spans 15 amino acids. Written as DNA, the CDR3 is TGTGCCAGCAGTTTACTACAGGGGAGGAACACTGAAGCTTTCTTT. Its protein is CASSLLQGRNTEAFF.

This clonotype was picked up a small number of times. This chain uses TRBV4-1 with TRBJ1-1; D perhaps matches TRBD1 (5 bases). V was cut by 3 bases and J by 0 bases, with 14 bases left in between. The CDR3 runs to 16 residues. Germline assignment: CDR1 MGHRA and CDR2 YSYEKL. The CDR3 protein is CASSQVPAGMNTEAFF. Here the CDR3 DNA reads TGCGCCAGCAGCCAGGTACCGGCAGGGATGAACACTGAAGCTTTCTTT.

As DNA, the CDR3 is TGTGCCAGCAGTCCTACGAGGGGATGGGAGACCCAGTACTTC. Residues: CASSPTRGWETQYF. This chain uses TRBV27 with TRBJ2-5, with D perhaps being TRBD1 or TRBD2 (5 bases each). The CDR3 is 14 residues long. V lost 5 bases, J lost 5 bases, and 15 bases lay in between. Germline CDR1 MNHEY, CDR2 SMNVEV (reference sequence).

The chain employs TRBV12-3 or TRBV12-4 and TRBJ2-7, with D perhaps TRBD1 or TRBD2 (6 bases each). V was cut by 7 bases and J by 2 bases, with 15 bases left in between. This CDR3 region has 14 residues. DNA of the CDR3: TGTGCCAGCACCCGGGAGTGGGGGCCCTACGAGCAGTACTTC. Translation gives CASTREWGPYEQYF.

This clonotype has just a few counts. V usage is TRBV16 and J usage is TRBJ1-4; 7 nucleotides match TRBD1. Germline-derived CDR1 and CDR2 are KGHSY and FQNENV. With 0 bases clipped from V and 4 bases from J, the junction kept 2 bases outside the gene matches. The CDR3 covers 15 residues. The CDR3 protein is CASSQSDRFNEKLFF. For the CDR3, the DNA is TGTGCCAGCAGCCAATCGGACAGGTTTAATGAAAAACTGTTTTTT. Full variable domain (missing parts from reference TRBV16 and TRBJ1-4): GEEVAQTPKHLVRGEGQKAKLYCAPIKGHSYVFWYQQVLKNEFKFLISFQNENVFDETGMPKERFSAKCLPNSPCSLEIQATKLEDSAVYFCASSQSDRFNEKLFFGSGTQLSVL.

J is TRBJ2-7 and V is TRBV29-1; TRBD1 agrees at 10 bases. This CDR3 spans 14 amino acids. Germline V lookup: CDR1 SQVTM, CDR2 ANQGSEA. Trimming cost V 5 bases and J 2 bases; bases outside gene matches: 6. CDR3 region: CSVSETGGPYEQYF. The CDR3, as DNA: TGCAGCGTTTCCGAGACAGGGGGCCCCTACGAGCAGTACTTC.